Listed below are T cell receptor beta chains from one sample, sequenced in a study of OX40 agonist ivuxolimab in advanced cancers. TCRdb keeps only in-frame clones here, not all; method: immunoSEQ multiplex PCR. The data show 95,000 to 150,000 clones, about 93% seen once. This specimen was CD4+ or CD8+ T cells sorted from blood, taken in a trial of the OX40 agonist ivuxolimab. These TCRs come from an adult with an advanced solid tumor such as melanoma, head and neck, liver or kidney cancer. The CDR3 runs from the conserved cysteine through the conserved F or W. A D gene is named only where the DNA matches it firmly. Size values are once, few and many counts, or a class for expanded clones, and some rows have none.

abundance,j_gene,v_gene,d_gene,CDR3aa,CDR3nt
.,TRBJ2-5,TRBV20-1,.,CSATVGETQYF,TGCAGTGCTACGGTGGGAGAGACCCAGTACTTC
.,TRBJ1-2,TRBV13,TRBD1,CASSPTPNRGEAAF,TGTGCCAGCAGCCCTACTCCCAACAGGGGGGAGGCGGCCTTC
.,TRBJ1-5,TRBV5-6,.,CASSLAGGAGQPQHF,TGTGCCAGCAGCTTGGCGGGGGGGGCAGGGCAGCCCCAGCATTTT
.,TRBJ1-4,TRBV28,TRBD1,CASSSTGANEKLFF,TGTGCCAGCAGTTCGACAGGGGCTAATGAAAAACTGTTTTTT
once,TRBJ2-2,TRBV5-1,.,CASSLAVDTGELFF,TGCGCCAGCAGCTTGGCGGTAGACACCGGGGAGCTGTTTTTT
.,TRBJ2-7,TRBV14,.,CASSQRAGYEQYF,TGTGCCAGCAGCCAACGGGCGGGCTACGAGCAGTACTTC
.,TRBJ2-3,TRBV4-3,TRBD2,CASSQNSGEGDTQYF,TGCGCCAGCAGCCAGAATAGCGGGGAGGGAGATACGCAGTATTTT
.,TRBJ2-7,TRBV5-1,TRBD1,CASGRTGVDEQYF,TGCGCCAGCGGGAGGACAGGGGTGGACGAGCAGTACTTC
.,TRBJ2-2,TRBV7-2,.,CASSLTSPQTGELFF,TGTGCCAGCAGCTTAACCAGCCCCCAGACCGGGGAGCTGTTTTTT
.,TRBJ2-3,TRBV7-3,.,CASSLGLSDTDTQYF,TGTGCCAGCAGCTTAGGGCTGTCGGATACAGATACGCAGTATTTT
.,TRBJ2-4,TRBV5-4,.,CASSMPGSLAKNIQYF,TGTGCCAGCAGCATGCCGGGTTCCTTAGCCAAAAACATTCAGTACTTC
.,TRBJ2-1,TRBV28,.,CASSLSGPGDEQFF,TGTGCCAGCAGTTTATCAGGCCCCGGGGATGAGCAGTTCTTC
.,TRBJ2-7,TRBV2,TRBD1,CASRDRVSYEQYF,TGTGCCAGCAGGGACAGGGTTTCCTACGAGCAGTACTTC
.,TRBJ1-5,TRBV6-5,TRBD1,CASSPDRGRQPQHF,TGTGCCAGCAGCCCTGACAGGGGTCGCCAGCCCCAGCATTTT
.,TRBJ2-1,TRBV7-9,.,CASRQGYRPNNEQFF,TGTGCCAGCAGGCAGGGGTACCGACCTAACAATGAGCAGTTCTTC
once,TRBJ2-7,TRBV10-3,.,CAISVREAGYEQYF,TGTGCCATCAGTGTTAGGGAGGCTGGATACGAGCAGTACTTC
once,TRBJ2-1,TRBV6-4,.,CASSEMPSSYNEQFF,TGTGCCAGCAGTGAAATGCCCAGCTCCTACAATGAGCAGTTCTTC
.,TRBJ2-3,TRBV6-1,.,CASSETGTPHSTDTQYF,TGTGCCAGCAGTGAGACCGGGACACCACATAGCACAGATACGCAGTATTTT
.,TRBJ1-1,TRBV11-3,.,CASSLRGSNTEAFF,TGTGCCAGCAGCTTACGGGGGTCCAACACTGAAGCTTTCTTT
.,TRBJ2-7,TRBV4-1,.,CASSQEGEALYEQYF,TGCGCCAGCAGCCAAGAGGGGGAGGCCTTATACGAGCAGTACTTC
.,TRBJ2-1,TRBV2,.,CASSRGGSNNEQFF,TGTGCCAGCAGTCGAGGGGGGTCGAACAATGAGCAGTTCTTC
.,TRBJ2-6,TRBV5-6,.,CASSWTESSGANVLTF,TGTGCCAGCAGCTGGACGGAAAGCTCTGGGGCCAACGTCCTGACTTTC
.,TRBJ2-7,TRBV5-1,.,CASSFGGAGSAYEQYF,TGCGCCAGCAGCTTCGGAGGTGCAGGGAGCGCCTACGAGCAGTACTTC
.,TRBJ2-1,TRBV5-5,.,CASSFSQGSYNEQFF,TGTGCCAGCAGCTTTTCTCAGGGGTCGTACAATGAGCAGTTCTTC
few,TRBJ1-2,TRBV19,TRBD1,CASQDRGGDYGYTF,TGTGCCAGTCAAGACAGGGGAGGAGACTATGGCTACACCTTC
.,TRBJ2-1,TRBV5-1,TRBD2,CASSLGSGSPYNEQFF,TGCGCCAGCAGCTTGGGGAGCGGGAGCCCCTACAATGAGCAGTTCTTC
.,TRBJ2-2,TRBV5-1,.,CASSLTPLDPRVTGELFF,TGCGCCAGCAGCTTGACTCCGTTGGACCCTCGGGTCACCGGGGAGCTGTTTTTT
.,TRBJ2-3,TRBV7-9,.,CASTAVSTDTQYF,TGTGCCAGCACAGCGGTAAGCACAGATACGCAGTATTTT
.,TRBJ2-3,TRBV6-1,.,CASSDFDTQYF,TGTGCCAGCAGTGACTTTGATACGCAGTATTTT
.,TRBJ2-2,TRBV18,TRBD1,CASSPGTGRTGELFF,TGTGCCAGCTCGCCCGGGACAGGGAGGACCGGGGAGCTGTTTTTT
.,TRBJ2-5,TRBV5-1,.,CASSLGGVQETQYF,TGCGCCAGCAGCTTGGGGGGAGTTCAAGAGACCCAGTACTTC
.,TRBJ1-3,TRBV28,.,CASSWNGRGRNTIYF,TGTGCCAGCAGTTGGAATGGCAGGGGAAGAAACACCATATATTTT
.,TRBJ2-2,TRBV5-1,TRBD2,CASSSQLAGDRTGELFF,TGCGCCAGCAGCTCCCAACTAGCGGGAGATAGGACCGGGGAGCTGTTTTTT
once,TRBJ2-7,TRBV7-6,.,CASSPGGGTKTGEQYF,TGTGCCAGCAGCCCGGGGGGCGGAACAAAAACGGGCGAGCAGTACTTC
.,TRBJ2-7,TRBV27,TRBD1,CASTFRGTGGYEQYF,TGTGCCAGCACTTTCAGGGGGACAGGGGGCTACGAGCAGTACTTC
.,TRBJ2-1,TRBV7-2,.,CASTLRAREYNEQFF,TGTGCCAGCACCCTCAGGGCAAGAGAGTACAATGAGCAGTTCTTC
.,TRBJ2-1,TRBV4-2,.,CASSQPGGAGSYNEQFF,TGTGCCAGCAGCCAACCCGGCGGGGCAGGATCCTACAATGAGCAGTTCTTC
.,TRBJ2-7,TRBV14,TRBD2,CASSPSGTSFYHEQYF,TGTGCCAGCAGCCCCAGCGGGACTAGCTTTTATCACGAGCAGTACTTC
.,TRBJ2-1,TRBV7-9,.,CASSWGVRTGEADEQFF,TGTGCCAGCAGCTGGGGGGTGAGAACGGGAGAAGCGGATGAGCAGTTCTTC
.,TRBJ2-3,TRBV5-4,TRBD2,CASSLAVAGGADTQYF,TGTGCCAGCAGCTTGGCCGTCGCGGGAGGGGCAGATACGCAGTATTTT
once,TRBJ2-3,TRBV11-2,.,CASSWRMSTDTQYF,TGTGCCAGCAGCTGGAGGATGTCCACAGATACGCAGTATTTT
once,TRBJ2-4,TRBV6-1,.,CASSDPLIAKNIQYF,TGTGCCAGCAGTGATCCCCTAATAGCCAAAAACATTCAGTACTTC
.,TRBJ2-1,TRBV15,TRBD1,CATSRTGRQGRNEQFF,TGTGCCACCAGCAGAACCGGTCGACAGGGACGCAATGAGCAGTTCTTC
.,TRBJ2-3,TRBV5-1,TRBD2,CASRKGLAPTDTQYF,TGCGCCAGCAGAAAAGGACTAGCGCCCACAGATACGCAGTATTTT